The T cell receptor beta chain under discussion was sequenced for a study of T-cell reconstitution after alpha-beta-depleted transplantation in children. The study, taken as a whole, reports: Newly produced T cells mostly accounted for T-cell counts and diversity one year post-transplant.

The TCRbeta library was prepared with unique molecular identifiers. MiXCR, applied by TCRdb to the PCR reads, yields one record per CDR3 protein. The sample lists some 80,000 distinct CDR3 sequences, over 15% occurring once. The germline V gene has CDR1 SEHNR and CDR2 FQNEAQ (reference sequence). V shed 5 bases, J shed 4 bases, and the junction held 12 bases outside the gene matches. The CDR3 length is 16 residues. In its sample, this clonotype was seen a few times. Its antigen is not identified. The receptor's source is a male patient between 2 and 15 years old who had a stem cell transplant for acute lymphoblastic leukemia, so the T cells may come from the graft donor. The chain recombines TRBV7-9 with TRBJ2-5, with 8 positions matching TRBD2. The sample was PBMCs, mostly from graft donor cells, taken 360 days after TCRalphabeta/CD19-depleted stem cell transplant. CDR3 protein: CASSPSTGGQLETQYF. CDR3 nucleotides: TGTGCCAGCAGCCCTTCGACGGGAGGGCAGTTAGAGACCCAGTACTTC.